The next 12 T cell receptor beta chains were all read from a single sample in a study of T cell clones after liver transplantation (dated by TCRdb to between 2018 and 2021). Library preparation was by the immunoSEQ multiplex PCR assay. Entries here come from immuneACCESS through TCRdb and include only in-frame sequences with V and J called. Some clones fail to appear in such tables; in the studies checked, an unresolved V gene covers under half of the shortfall, and the cause of the remainder is unknown. This sample lists about 76,000 clones; 83% were detected once. In total, the top ten clones hold 2.8% of the sample. Sample: CD4+ T cells from blood, taken at the 22-month timepoint. The receptors come from a human patient who received a liver transplant. Some T cells may originate with the graft donor following a transplant.

This chain links TRBV6-6 with TRBJ2-1, with TRBD1 as a possible D gene (8 bases). Germline V gene data show CDR1 as MNHNY and CDR2 as SVGAGI (reference sequence). Trimming pared 7 bases from V and 4 bases from J, leaving 20 bases between. The CDR3 consists of 16 residues. The chain's CDR3 is CASTNAHRGGYNEQFF. The CDR3 nucleotides read TGTGCCAGCACCAACGCCCACAGGGGGGGGTACAATGAGCAGTTCTTC.

V is TRBV6-6 and J is TRBJ2-5; the match to TRBD2 covers 11 bases. Germline assignment: CDR1 MNHNY and CDR2 SVGAGI (reference sequence). V lost 5 bases to trimming and J lost 5 bases; unmatched junction nucleotides: 10. The CDR3 is 16 amino acids. The CDR3 nucleotides are TGTGCCAGCAGTCCAGGCTCTAGCGGGAGGTTCGAGACCCAGTACTTC. Translating gives CASSPGSSGRFETQYF.

The rearrangement links TRBV2 to TRBJ1-5; 9 bases are shared with TRBD1. Germline trimming cut 10 bases from V and 5 bases from J; bases unmatched to any gene: 6. The CDR3 contains 13 residues. CDR1 is SNHLY, CDR2 FYNNEI, per germline. DNA of the CDR3: TGTGCCACCCAGGACAGGGGCGATCAGCCCCAGCATTTT. It encodes CATQDRGDQPQHF.

The CDR3 DNA is TGTGCCAGCAGCCAACCAGGGGGAATGAACACTGAAGCTTTCTTT. Protein sequence: CASSQPGGMNTEAFF. This chain connects TRBV28 to TRBJ1-1, with 7 bases fitting TRBD1. The V and J ends lost 6 bases and 0 bases, in that order; junction bases with no gene match: 7. The germline V gene encodes CDR1 MDHEN and CDR2 SYDVKM. The CDR3 is 15 residues long.

The rearrangement joins TRBV7-2 to TRBJ1-6, with D possibly matching TRBD1 (5 bases). The V end lost 2 bases, the J end lost 13 bases, and 12 bases lay between the germline ends. This CDR3 is 13 amino acids long. Germline V lookup: CDR1 SGHTA, CDR2 FQGNSA. This CDR3 reads CASSLSQGRPLHF. The CDR3, as DNA: TGTGCCAGCAGCTTAAGTCAGGGACGTCCCCTCCACTTT.

This chain connects TRBV15 to TRBJ1-2; D may be TRBD1 (5 bases). Trimming stripped 0 bases from V and 2 bases from J, with 19 bases between. The CDR3 spans 18 residues. CDR1 LNHNV and CDR2 YYDKDF come from the germline V gene (reference sequence). The CDR3 reads CATSRDRYNTGVNYGYTF. Here the CDR3 DNA reads TGTGCCACCAGCAGAGATCGGTATAACACAGGCGTAAACTATGGCTACACCTTC.

This clone was detected once. The rearrangement joins TRBV6-5 to TRBJ2-7; TRBD1 agrees at 9 bases. The CDR3 contains 13 residues. V was pared by 5 bases and J by 5 bases, with 4 bases of the junction left unmatched. Looked up from germline, CDR1 is MNHEY and CDR2 is SVGAGI. CDR3 in DNA: TGTGCCAGCAGTAGGGACAGGGACCACGAGCAGTACTTC. Its protein product is CASSRDRDHEQYF.

The chain employs TRBV5-4 and TRBJ2-5, with TRBD2 as a possible D gene (5 bases). This CDR3 has 14 residues. The V end lost 3 bases, the J end lost 2 bases, and 11 bases lay between the germline ends. Germline CDR1 and CDR2: SGHNT and YYREEE (reference sequence). CDR3 DNA: TGTGCCAGCAGCTGGGTCGGGGTACAAGAGACCCAGTACTTC. Protein sequence: CASSWVGVQETQYF.

This CDR3 reads CASSPPIGAAGGQYF. CDR3 DNA: TGTGCCAGCAGTCCCCCCATTGGGGCAGCAGGGGGGCAGTACTTC. The chain recombines TRBV28 with TRBJ2-7; 7 bases match TRBD1. The V segment lost 5 bases and the J segment 9 bases; nucleotides outside the gene matches: 16. The CDR3 spans 15 residues. Germline CDR1 is MDHEN and CDR2 is SYDVKM.

In DNA form, the CDR3 reads TGTGCCATAGGAGTAACAGGGCCGAATCAGCCCCAGCATTTT. This codes for CAIGVTGPNQPQHF. The chain links TRBV10-3 to TRBJ1-5, with D maybe TRBD1 (6 bases). The germline V gene encodes CDR1 ENHRY and CDR2 SYGVKD. Trimming removed 9 bases at V and 4 bases at J, with 16 bases between. This CDR3 contains 14 residues.

V and J are TRBV20-1 and TRBJ1-6, with 8 bases aligning to TRBD1. Trimming took 5 bases from V and 14 from J; bases not matched to a gene: 5. The germline gives CDR1 DFQATT, CDR2 SNEGSKA (reference sequence). The CDR3 is 11 residues long. The CDR3 DNA sequence: TGCAGTGCTTTAGACAGGGGAACCCTCCACTTT. Amino acids: CSALDRGTLHF.

The rearrangement links TRBV29-1 to TRBJ2-1; D remains unclear. The CDR3 is 14 residues long. Germline CDR1 and CDR2: SQVTM and ANQGSEA. The ends were cut back, 3 bases at V and 0 bases at J, with 9 bases in the middle. The CDR3 spells CSVDLTSSYNEQFF. The CDR3 DNA reads as TGCAGCGTTGATTTGACCTCCTCCTACAATGAGCAGTTCTTC.